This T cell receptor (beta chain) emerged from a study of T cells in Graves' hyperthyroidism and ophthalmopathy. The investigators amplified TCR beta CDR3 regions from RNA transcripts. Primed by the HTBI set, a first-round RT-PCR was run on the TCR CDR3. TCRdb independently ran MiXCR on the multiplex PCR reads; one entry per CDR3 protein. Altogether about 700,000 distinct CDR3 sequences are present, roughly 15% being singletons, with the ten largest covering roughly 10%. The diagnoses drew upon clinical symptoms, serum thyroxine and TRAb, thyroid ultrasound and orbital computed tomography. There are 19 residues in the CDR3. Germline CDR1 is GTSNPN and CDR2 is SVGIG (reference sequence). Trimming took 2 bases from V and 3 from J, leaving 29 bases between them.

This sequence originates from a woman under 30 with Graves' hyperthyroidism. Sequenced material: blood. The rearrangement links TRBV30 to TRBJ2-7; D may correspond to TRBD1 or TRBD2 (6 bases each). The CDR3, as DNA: TGTGCCTGGAGTCTCCAAGTAGGGGGGCGCGCTAAAGTGGACTACGAGCAGTACTTC. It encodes CAWSLQVGGRAKVDYEQYF.